This T cell receptor (beta chain) was captured in a study of cytomegalovirus exposure and HLA in healthy donors. General study results and limits: Reports indicated that the classifier achieved high specificity and sensitivity in diagnosing cytomegalovirus status. A later examination showed that TCR association rates differed by HLA locus, with DRB1 most and HLA-C fewest.

This CDR3 region has 14 residues. Germline CDR1 SGHRS, CDR2 YFSETQ. The germline V and J ends were trimmed by 4 bases and 1 base, with 9 bases remaining between them. This clone was observed a single time. Its antigen is as yet unknown. The study ran its PCR with 60 Vbeta and 13 Jbeta primers. Repertoires were generated with immunoSEQ multiplex PCR, while TCRdb's copy carries only in-frame clones and drops some. The sample shows around 150,000 clones, roughly 76% of them seen only once. This TCR was recovered from a man aged 18-30 years in good health and CMV-seronegative. The chain uses TRBV5-1 and TRBJ1-3; D perhaps matches TRBD1 (5 bases). The source material was PBMCs. The CDR3 region is CASSPQVSGNTIYF. CDR3 bases: TGCGCCAGCAGCCCACAGGTTTCTGGAAACACCATATATTTT.